This record concerns one T cell receptor beta chain sequence. Its antigen is still unknown. The record originates from a study of T cell responses to AZD1222 COVID-19 vaccine. V dropped 5 bases and J dropped 0 bases, with 17 bases sitting between them. Germline CDR1 reads SGHVS; CDR2 reads FNYEAQ. The CDR3 runs 16 residues. TCRdb's table, derived via immunoSEQ multiplex PCR, lists solely in-frame clones and lacks some. Found here are around 100,000 clones, approximately 84% of them singletons; the top ten hold 9.4%. Broader study findings: Donors, mostly white British, included more females; clonal diversity was possibly underestimated.

The material was peripheral blood, obtained on day 0 of AZD1222 vaccination. This chain links TRBV7-6 with TRBJ2-7, with a weak D call TRBD1 (6 bases). This sequence originates from an adult in good health. This CDR3 reads CASSTLSGTSSYEQYF. Written as DNA, the CDR3 is TGTGCCAGCAGCACCCTCTCCGGGACAAGCTCCTACGAGCAGTACTTC.